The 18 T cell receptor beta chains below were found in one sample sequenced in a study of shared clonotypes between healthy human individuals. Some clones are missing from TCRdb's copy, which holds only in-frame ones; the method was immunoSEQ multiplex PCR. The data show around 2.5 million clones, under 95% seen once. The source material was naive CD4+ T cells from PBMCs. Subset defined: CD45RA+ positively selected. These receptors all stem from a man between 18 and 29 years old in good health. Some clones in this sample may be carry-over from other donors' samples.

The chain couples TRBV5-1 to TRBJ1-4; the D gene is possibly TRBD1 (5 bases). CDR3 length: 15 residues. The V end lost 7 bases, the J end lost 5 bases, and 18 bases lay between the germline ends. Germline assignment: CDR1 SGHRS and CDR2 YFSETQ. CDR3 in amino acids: CASGALGGSNEKLFF. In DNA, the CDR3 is TGCGCCAGCGGGGCGCTCGGGGGGAGCAATGAAAAACTGTTTTTT.

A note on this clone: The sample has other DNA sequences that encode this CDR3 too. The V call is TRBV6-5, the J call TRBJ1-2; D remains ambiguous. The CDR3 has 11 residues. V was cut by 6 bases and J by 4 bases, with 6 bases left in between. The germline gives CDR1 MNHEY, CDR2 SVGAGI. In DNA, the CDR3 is TGTGCCAGCAGCTCCCCCTATGGCTACACCTTC. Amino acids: CASSSPYGYTF.

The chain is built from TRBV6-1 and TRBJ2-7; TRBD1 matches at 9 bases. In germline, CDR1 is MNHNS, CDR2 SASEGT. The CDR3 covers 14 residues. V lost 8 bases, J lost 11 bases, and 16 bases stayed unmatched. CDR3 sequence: CASGAGTGLLVKYF. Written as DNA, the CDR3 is TGTGCCAGCGGAGCCGGGACAGGGCTCCTGGTGAAGTACTTC.

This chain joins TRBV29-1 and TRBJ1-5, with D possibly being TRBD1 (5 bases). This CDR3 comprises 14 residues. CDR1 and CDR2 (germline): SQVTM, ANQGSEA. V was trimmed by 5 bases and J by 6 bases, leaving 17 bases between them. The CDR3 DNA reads TGCAGCGTTAGGTCTATGGGGCCCGGTCAGCCCCAGCATTTT. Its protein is CSVRSMGPGQPQHF.

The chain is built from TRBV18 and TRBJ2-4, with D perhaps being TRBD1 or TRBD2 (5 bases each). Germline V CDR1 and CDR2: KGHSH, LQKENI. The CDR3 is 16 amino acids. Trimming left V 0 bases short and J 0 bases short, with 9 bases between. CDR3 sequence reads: CASSPPGELAKNIQYF. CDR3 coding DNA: TGTGCCAGCTCACCACCAGGGGAGCTAGCCAAAAACATTCAGTACTTC. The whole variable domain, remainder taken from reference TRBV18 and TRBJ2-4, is NAGVMQNPRHLVRRRGQEARLRCSPMKGHSHVYWYRQLPEEGLKFMVYLQKENIIDESGMPKERFSAEFPKEGPSILRIQQVVRGDSAAYFCASSPPGELAKNIQYFGAGTRLSVL.

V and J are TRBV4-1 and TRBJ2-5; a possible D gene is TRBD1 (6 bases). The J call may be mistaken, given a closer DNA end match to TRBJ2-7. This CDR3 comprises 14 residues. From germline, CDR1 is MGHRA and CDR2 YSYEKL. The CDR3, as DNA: TGCGCCAGCAGCCAAGGGACAGCGATCTACGAGCAGTACTTC. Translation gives CASSQGTAIYEQYF.

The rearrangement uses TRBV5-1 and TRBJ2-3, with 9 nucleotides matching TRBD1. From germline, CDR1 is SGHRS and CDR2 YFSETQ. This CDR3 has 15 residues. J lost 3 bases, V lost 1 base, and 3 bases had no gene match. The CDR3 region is CASSLWDRVTDTQYF. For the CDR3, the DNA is TGCGCCAGCAGCTTGTGGGACAGGGTGACAGATACGCAGTATTTT.

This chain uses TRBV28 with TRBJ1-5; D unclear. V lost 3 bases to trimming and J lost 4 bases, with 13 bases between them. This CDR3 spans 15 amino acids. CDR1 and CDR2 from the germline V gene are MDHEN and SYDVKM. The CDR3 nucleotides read TGTGCCAGCAGTTTTATGTTTTACCCAAATCAGCCCCAGCATTTT. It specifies CASSFMFYPNQPQHF.

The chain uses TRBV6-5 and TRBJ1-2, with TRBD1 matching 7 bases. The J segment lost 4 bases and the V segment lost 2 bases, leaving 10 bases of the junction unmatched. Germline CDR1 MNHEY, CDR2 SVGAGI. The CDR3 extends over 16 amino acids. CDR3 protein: CASSYTATGPSYGYTF. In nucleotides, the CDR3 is TGTGCCAGCAGTTACACGGCGACAGGGCCTAGCTATGGCTACACCTTC.

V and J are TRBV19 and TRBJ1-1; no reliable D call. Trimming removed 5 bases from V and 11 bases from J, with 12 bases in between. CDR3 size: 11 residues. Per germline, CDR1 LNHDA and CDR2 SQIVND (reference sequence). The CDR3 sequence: CASSDEGPAFF. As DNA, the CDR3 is TGTGCCAGTAGTGATGAAGGGCCCGCTTTCTTT.

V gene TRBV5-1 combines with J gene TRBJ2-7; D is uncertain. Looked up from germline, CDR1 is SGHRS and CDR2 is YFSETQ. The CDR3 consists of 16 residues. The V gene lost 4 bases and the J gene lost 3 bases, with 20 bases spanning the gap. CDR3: CASSPYDPRGHYEQYF. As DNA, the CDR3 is TGCGCCAGCAGCCCATACGACCCCAGAGGTCACTACGAGCAGTACTTC.

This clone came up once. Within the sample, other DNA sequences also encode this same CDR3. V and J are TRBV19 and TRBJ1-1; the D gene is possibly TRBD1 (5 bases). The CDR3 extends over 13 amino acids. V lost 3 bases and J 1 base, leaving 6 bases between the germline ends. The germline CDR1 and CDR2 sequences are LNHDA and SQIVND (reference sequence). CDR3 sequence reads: CASSIQGNTEAFF. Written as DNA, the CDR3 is TGTGCCAGTAGTATCCAGGGGAACACTGAAGCTTTCTTT.

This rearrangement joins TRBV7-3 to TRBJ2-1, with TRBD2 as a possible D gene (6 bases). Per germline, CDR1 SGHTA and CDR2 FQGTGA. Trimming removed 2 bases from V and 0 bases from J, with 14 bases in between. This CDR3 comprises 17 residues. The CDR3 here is CASSLLGTSSSYNEQFF. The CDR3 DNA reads TGTGCCAGCAGCTTATTGGGGACTTCGAGCTCCTACAATGAGCAGTTCTTC.

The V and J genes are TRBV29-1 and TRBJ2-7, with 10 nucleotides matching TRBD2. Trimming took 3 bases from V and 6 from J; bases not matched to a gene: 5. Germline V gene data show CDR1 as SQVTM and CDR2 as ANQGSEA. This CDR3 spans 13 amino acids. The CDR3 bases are TGCAGCGTTGACGGGCTAGCGGGAGTCGAGCAGTACTTC. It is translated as CSVDGLAGVEQYF.

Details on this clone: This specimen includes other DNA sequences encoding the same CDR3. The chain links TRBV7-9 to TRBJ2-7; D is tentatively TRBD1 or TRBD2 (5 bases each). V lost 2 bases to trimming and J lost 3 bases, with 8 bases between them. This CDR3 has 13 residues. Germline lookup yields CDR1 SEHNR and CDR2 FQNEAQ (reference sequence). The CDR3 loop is CASSLSGGYEQYF. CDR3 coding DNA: TGTGCCAGCAGCTTATCTGGGGGCTACGAGCAGTACTTC.

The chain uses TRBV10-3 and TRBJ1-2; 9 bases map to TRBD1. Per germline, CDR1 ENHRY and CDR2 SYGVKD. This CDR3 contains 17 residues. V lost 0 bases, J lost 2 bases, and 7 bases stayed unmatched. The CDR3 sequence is CAISESSTGGTNYGYTF. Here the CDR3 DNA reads TGTGCCATCAGTGAGTCGTCGACAGGGGGGACGAACTATGGCTACACCTTC.

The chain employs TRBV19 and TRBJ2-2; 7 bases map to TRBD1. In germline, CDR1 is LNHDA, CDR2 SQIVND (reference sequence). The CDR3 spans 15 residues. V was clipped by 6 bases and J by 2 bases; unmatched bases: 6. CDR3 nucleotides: TGTGCCAGTAGCCTTACAGGGGTTAACACCGGGGAGCTGTTTTTT. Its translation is CASSLTGVNTGELFF.

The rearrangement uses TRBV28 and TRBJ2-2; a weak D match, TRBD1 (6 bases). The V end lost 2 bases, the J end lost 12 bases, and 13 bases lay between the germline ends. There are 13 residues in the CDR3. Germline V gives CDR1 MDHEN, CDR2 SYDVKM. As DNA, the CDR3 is TGTGCCAGCAGTTTAGGGGGCCGTGGGAAGCTGTTTTTT. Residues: CASSLGGRGKLFF.